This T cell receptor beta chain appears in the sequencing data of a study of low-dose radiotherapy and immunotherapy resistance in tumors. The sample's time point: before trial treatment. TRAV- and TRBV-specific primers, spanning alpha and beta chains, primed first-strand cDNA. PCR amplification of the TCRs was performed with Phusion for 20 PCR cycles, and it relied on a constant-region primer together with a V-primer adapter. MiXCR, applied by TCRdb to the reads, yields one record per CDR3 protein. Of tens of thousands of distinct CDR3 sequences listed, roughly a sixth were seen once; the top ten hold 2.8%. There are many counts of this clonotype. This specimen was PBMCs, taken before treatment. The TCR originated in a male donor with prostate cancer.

DNA of the CDR3: TGTGCCATCAGTGGAGGGACCACTAACACCGGGGAGCTGTTTTTT. Its protein is CAISGGTTNTGELFF. This chain uses TRBV10-3 with TRBJ2-2; D may be TRBD1 or TRBD2 (5 bases each). The CDR3 is made up of 15 amino acids. Trimming cost V 4 bases and J 2 bases, with 11 bases left between them. Looked up from germline, CDR1 is ENHRY and CDR2 is SYGVKD.